This T cell receptor (beta chain) appears in the sequencing data of a study of CD8 T cells in ankylosing spondylitis. TCRdb passed the 5' RACE reads through MiXCR, listing each CDR3 protein once. The sample lists some 120,000 distinct CDR3 sequences; approximately 14% were seen once. The clonotype was recovered from a female donor with ankylosing spondylitis or in good health (not recorded which). Sequencing was performed on blood, either unsorted or a sorted T cell fraction (not recorded which).

The CDR3 reads CASSFQYGYTF. CDR3 DNA sequence: TGTGCCAGCAGTTTTCAGTATGGCTACACCTTC. The J gene is TRBJ1-2, the V gene TRBV28; D not certain. With 3 bases removed from V and 5 bases from J, the gap between germline ends came to 4 bases. The germline CDR1 and CDR2 sequences are MDHEN and SYDVKM. This CDR3 has 11 residues.